The clone carrying this T cell receptor (beta chain) was detected ten times or more. The entry originates in a study of regulatory T cells in long-lasting Graves disease. In the study overall: Persistent Graves' disease denoted over 5 years of antithyroid drugs plus positive TSH receptor antibodies.

iRepertoire HTBI primers and Arm-PCR of CDR3 regions built TCR beta libraries. TCRdb passed the multiplex PCR reads through MiXCR, listing each CDR3 protein once. The profile shows roughly 430,000 distinct CDR3 sequences, under 25% of them singletons. Sample time point: persistent/refractory GD, antithyroid drugs over 5 years with positive TRAb. RNA extracted from PBMCs served as the sequencing template. Patients of an endocrinology department in Xi'an, China, were included. Germline CDR1 SQVTM, CDR2 ANQGSEA. There are 12 residues in the CDR3. V lost 6 bases and J lost 2, with 10 bases in between. This sequence joins TRBV29-1 and TRBJ2-5; no clear D gene. Sequencing used peripheral blood mononuclear cells (PBMCs), obtained when the disease was refractory, from a patient treated with antithyroid drugs. This TCR was recovered from a female donor with Graves disease. The CDR3 protein is CSVVPVQETQYF. The CDR3 coding sequence is TGCAGCGTCGTCCCAGTGCAAGAGACCCAGTACTTC. The complete variable domain, with remaining parts taken from reference TRBV29-1 and TRBJ2-5, reads SAVISQKPSRDICQRGTSLTIQCQVDSQVTMMFWYRQQPGQSLTLIATANQGSEATYESGFVIDKFPISRPNLTFSTLTVSNMSPEDSSIYLCSVVPVQETQYFGPGTRLLVL.